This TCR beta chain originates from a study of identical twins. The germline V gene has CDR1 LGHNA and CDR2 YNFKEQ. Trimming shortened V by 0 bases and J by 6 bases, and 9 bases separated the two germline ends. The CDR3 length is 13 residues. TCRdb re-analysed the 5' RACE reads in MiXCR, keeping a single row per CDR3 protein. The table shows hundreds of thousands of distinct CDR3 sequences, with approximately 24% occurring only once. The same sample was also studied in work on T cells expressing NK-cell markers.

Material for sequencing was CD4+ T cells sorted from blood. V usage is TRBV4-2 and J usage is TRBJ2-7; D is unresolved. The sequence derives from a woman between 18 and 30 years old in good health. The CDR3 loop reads CASSQDFSSEQYF. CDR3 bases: TGTGCCAGCAGCCAAGATTTTAGTAGCGAGCAGTACTTC.